This T cell receptor beta chain originates from a study of sequential checkpoint blockade in melanoma. Study overall: Arm A got nivolumab then ipilimumab; arm B the reverse, 1:1.

In germline, CDR1 is SEHNR, CDR2 FQNEAQ (reference sequence). The CDR3 has 14 amino acids. The V gene lost 2 bases and the J gene lost 4 bases, with 10 bases spanning the gap. Treatment defined: randomized to nivolumab then ipilimumab (arm A) or the reverse (arm B). TCRdb's table, derived via immunoSEQ multiplex PCR, lists solely in-frame clones and lacks some. The top ten clones hold 16% of a sample with approximately 14,000 clones, approximately 48% of them seen once. The sequence derives from a human donor with melanoma. Here the sequenced sample was CD8+ T cells sorted from blood (inferred from file names), taken from a patient given nivolumab and ipilimumab in sequence. The chain carries TRBV7-9 and TRBJ2-3, with D tentatively TRBD1 (6 bases). The CDR3 region has the DNA TGTGCCAGCAGCTTAACCCAGGGGTCAGATACGCAGTATTTT. It yields the protein CASSLTQGSDTQYF.